This TCR beta chain was captured by sequencing in a study of vaccination and CD4 T cells after COVID-19. Study background: Investigators stimulated cells with overlapping spike peptides drawn from SARS-CoV-2, HCoV-NL63, HCoV-OC43 and HCoV-229E.

Treatment meaning: roughly ten-day PBMC culture with coronavirus spike peptide pools or control peptides (ViraFEST assay). In the ViraFEST assay, peptide-pool expansion preceded TCR sequencing of expanded clonotypes. Half the growth medium was swapped for new IL-2 medium on days 3 and 7. The Oncomine TCR Beta short-read assay generated sequence data from the DNA of cultured CD4+ T cells. In this case, cultured CD4+ T cells provided the extracted genomic DNA. One entry per CDR3 protein results from TCRdb running MiXCR on the PCR reads. Here the sample spans some 10,000 distinct CDR3 sequences, around 70% being singletons. As concerns this clonotype: What it binds is unknown.

This CDR3 region has 15 residues. CDR1 and CDR2 (germline): DFQATT, SNEGSKA (reference sequence). With V trimmed by 0 bases and J by 4 bases, 8 bases remained unmatched. The rearrangement joins TRBV20-1 to TRBJ2-5, with TRBD2 identical over 7 bases. Sequencing used CD4+ T cells from blood, cultured in vitro. The sequence was collected from a human donor who had recovered from COVID-19. This CDR3 is CSAREGGGGGETQYF. As DNA, the CDR3 is TGCAGTGCTAGAGAGGGCGGCGGGGGAGGAGAGACCCAGTACTTC.